These 27 T cell receptor beta chains were all obtained from the same sample, sequenced in a study of blood T cell repertoires in COVID-19. Assay used: immunoSEQ multiplex PCR; TCRdb lists only in-frame clones, some missing. In the table there are roughly 140,000 clones, 75% to 85% of which are singletons. Sequenced material: peripheral blood. These receptor sequences come from a man aged 50-59 years with acute or convalescent COVID-19.

The chain joins TRBV9 to TRBJ1-3; D unclear. Germline V gene data show CDR1 as SGDLS and CDR2 as YYNGEE. V shed 4 bases and J shed 3 bases, with 17 bases lying between them. This CDR3 comprises 16 residues. As DNA, the CDR3 is TGTGCCAGCAGCCCTTCCCCTACAGCTGGTGGAAACACCATATATTTT. As protein: CASSPSPTAGGNTIYF.

The chain is built from TRBV3-1 (or the pseudogene TRBV3-2) and TRBJ2-4, with 8 positions matching TRBD1. Germline loops: CDR1 LGHDT, CDR2 YNNKEL (reference sequence). With 4 bases clipped from V and 7 bases from J, the junction kept 6 bases outside the gene matches. This CDR3 is 14 amino acids long. CDR3 residues: CASSLRTGINIQYF. The CDR3 DNA follows: TGTGCCAGCAGCCTCCGGACAGGGATTAACATTCAGTACTTC.

The V gene is TRBV6-5, the J gene TRBJ2-7; TRBD1 matches 8 bases. Germline trimming cut 5 bases from V and 0 bases from J; bases unmatched to any gene: 6. The CDR3 sequence is 15 residues long. The V gene's germline CDR1 is MNHEY and CDR2 SVGAGI. The CDR3 is CASSPGQDYSYEQYF. CDR3 bases: TGTGCCAGCAGTCCGGGACAGGATTACTCCTACGAGCAGTACTTC.

The V call is TRBV5-8, the J call TRBJ2-1; 8 nucleotides line up with TRBD2. The J segment lost 9 bases and the V segment lost 3 bases, leaving 14 bases of the junction unmatched. In germline, CDR1 is SGHTS, CDR2 YDEGEE. The CDR3 contains 16 residues. Here the CDR3 reads CASSSTSVARGGEQFF. In DNA, the CDR3 is TGTGCCAGCAGCTCGACTAGCGTCGCGCGCGGGGGTGAGCAGTTCTTC.

The chain has TRBV5-6 and TRBJ2-7; the D is unclear. Germline V CDR1 and CDR2: SGHDT, YYEEEE. The CDR3 sequence is 12 residues long. V lost 0 bases, J lost 3 bases, and 4 bases lay in between. CDR3 in amino acids: CASSLGGYEQYF. The CDR3 DNA reads as TGTGCCAGCAGCTTGGGAGGCTACGAGCAGTACTTC.

This chain connects TRBV11-3 to TRBJ1-1; D unresolved. Trimming took off 3 bases at V and 5 bases at J, with 10 bases between the two ends. The germline V gene encodes CDR1 SGHNT and CDR2 YENEEA. There are 13 residues in the CDR3. The DNA of the CDR3 is TGTGCCAGCAGCTTCGTTAGGGAGACTGAAGCTTTCTTT. This gives the protein CASSFVRETEAFF. The whole variable domain, remainder taken from reference TRBV11-3 and TRBJ1-1, is EAGVVQSPRYKIIEKKQPVAFWCNPISGHNTLYWYLQNLGQGPELLIRYENEEAVDDSQLPKDRFSAERLKGVDSTLKIQPAELGDSAVYLCASSFVRETEAFFGQGTRLTVV.

The chain has TRBV5-1 and TRBJ2-7; 10 positions match TRBD1. With 2 bases clipped from V and 3 bases from J, the junction kept 11 bases outside the gene matches. The CDR3 runs to 17 residues. CDR1 and CDR2 (germline): SGHRS, YFSETQ. The DNA of the CDR3 is TGCGCCAGCAGCTTACTCGCCCGGGACAGGGGCGTCTACGAGCAGTACTTC. Its translation: CASSLLARDRGVYEQYF.

This chain links TRBV13 with TRBJ2-5, with 8 bases identical to TRBD2. Germline V gene data show CDR1 as PRHDT and CDR2 as FYEKMQ (reference sequence). V lost 0 bases and J lost 5; bases outside the gene matches: 5. The CDR3 consists of 15 residues. This chain's CDR3 is CASSLGAGGYETQYF. The DNA for the CDR3 is TGTGCCAGCAGCTTAGGGGCGGGGGGCTATGAGACCCAGTACTTC.

V gene TRBV18 combines with J gene TRBJ1-3, with a weak D call TRBD1 (6 bases). Deletions cut 1 base from V and 4 bases from J, with 11 bases between. Germline-derived CDR1 and CDR2 are KGHSH and LQKENI. This CDR3 has 15 amino acids. The CDR3 protein is CASSPRAGAGNTIYF. The CDR3 DNA reads as TGTGCCAGCTCACCACGGGCAGGGGCAGGAAACACCATATATTTT. The complete variable domain, with remaining parts taken from reference TRBV18 and TRBJ1-3, reads NAGVMQNPRHLVRRRGQEARLRCSPMKGHSHVYWYRQLPEEGLKFMVYLQKENIIDESGMPKERFSAEFPKEGPSILRIQQVVRGDSAAYFCASSPRAGAGNTIYFGEGSWLTVV.

The chain links TRBV7-8 to TRBJ2-7; no reliable D call. CDR1 is SGHVS and CDR2 is FQNEAQ in the germline V gene. The CDR3 runs 14 residues. Trimming pared 4 bases from V and 0 bases from J, leaving 10 bases between. The CDR3 sequence: CASSSSGSSYEQYF. The CDR3 DNA is TGTGCCAGCAGCTCCTCGGGTAGCTCCTACGAGCAGTACTTC.

This clone was observed a handful of times. The chain uses TRBV12-5 and TRBJ2-1, with TRBD2 matching 7 bases. Germline CDR1 reads LGHNT; CDR2 reads FRNRAP. V dropped 4 bases and J dropped 1; count of bases not matched to a gene: 4. CDR3 length: 15 residues. CDR3 DNA: TGTGCTAGTGGTTCCCGGGGGGTTTCCTACAATGAGCAGTTCTTC. Encoded protein: CASGSRGVSYNEQFF.

Only one count was recorded for this clone. The chain employs TRBV5-1 and TRBJ1-3; tentatively, D is TRBD1 (5 bases). The germline CDR1 and CDR2 sequences are SGHRS and YFSETQ. The CDR3 length is 17 residues. The ends were cut back, 0 bases at V and 3 bases at J, with 16 bases in the middle. DNA for the CDR3: TGCGCCAGCAGCTTGGTGGCAGGGTTTAACCTTGGAAACACCATATATTTT. It yields the protein CASSLVAGFNLGNTIYF.

This chain uses TRBV7-3 with TRBJ2-7; 7 bases fit TRBD2. Germline trimming cut 2 bases from V and 6 bases from J; bases unmatched to any gene: 10. Germline CDR1 is SGHTA and CDR2 is FQGTGA. CDR3 length: 15 residues. CDR3: CASSLGPSGGAEQYF. For the CDR3, the DNA is TGTGCCAGCAGCTTAGGCCCTAGCGGCGGGGCCGAGCAGTACTTC.

This chain uses TRBV3-1 (or the pseudogene TRBV3-2) with TRBJ2-1; the D is unclear. With 1 base removed from V and 8 bases from J, the gap between germline ends came to 3 bases. This CDR3 contains 11 residues. Per the germline V gene, CDR1 is LGHDT and CDR2 is YNNKEL (reference sequence). The CDR3 coding sequence is TGTGCCAGCAGCCAAGTAGATGAGCAGTTCTTC. Translating gives CASSQVDEQFF.

In this sample, this clone turned up a few times. The chain links TRBV6-5 to TRBJ1-5, with 8 positions matching TRBD1. V was pared by 6 bases and J by 4 bases, with 5 bases of the junction left unmatched. Germline CDR1 is MNHEY and CDR2 is SVGAGI. CDR3 length: 14 amino acids. The CDR3 region has the DNA TGTGCCAGCAGACAGACAGGGGAAAATCAGCCCCAGCATTTT. It codes for CASRQTGENQPQHF.

V gene TRBV3-1 (or the pseudogene TRBV3-2) combines with J gene TRBJ1-4; TRBD1 matches 10 bases. CDR1 is LGHDT and CDR2 is YNNKEL in the germline V gene (reference sequence). V shed 4 bases and J 7 bases; nucleotides not matched to a gene: 15. The CDR3 has 18 residues. The CDR3 bases are TGTGCCAGCAGCCGCGGACGGGACAGGGGTTTCATTGGTGAAAAACTGTTTTTT. This translates into CASSRGRDRGFIGEKLFF.

The rearrangement links TRBV6-6 to TRBJ1-5; D is uncertain. The CDR3 sequence is 15 residues long. Between the trimmed V and J ends, which lost 0 bases and 7 bases, there was a span of 13 bases. Germline V gives CDR1 MNHNY, CDR2 SVGAGI (reference sequence). The CDR3 reads CASSYSRLGGQPQHF. The CDR3 nucleotides are TGTGCCAGCAGTTACTCGAGATTAGGCGGGCAGCCCCAGCATTTT.

The chain has TRBV25-1 and TRBJ1-4; TRBD1 matches at 9 bases. With V trimmed by 2 bases and J by 7 bases, 2 bases remained unmatched. Per the germline V gene, CDR1 is MGHDK and CDR2 is SYGVNS. The CDR3 is 14 amino acids. The chain's CDR3 is CASSEGTGSEKLFF. The CDR3 DNA sequence: TGTGCCAGCAGTGAAGGGACAGGGAGTGAAAAACTGTTTTTT.

The J gene is TRBJ1-1, the V gene TRBV28; D is unclear. Germline V CDR1 and CDR2: MDHEN, SYDVKM. Trimming removed 3 bases from V and 0 bases from J, with 8 bases in between. The CDR3 runs 14 residues. The CDR3 DNA reads as TGTGCCAGCAGTTTCCCCGGGGTGAACACTGAAGCTTTCTTT. Translation gives CASSFPGVNTEAFF.

V usage is TRBV9 and J usage is TRBJ1-2, with D possibly TRBD1 on 6 matching bases. Trimming removed 4 bases from V and 6 bases from J, with 25 bases in between. There are 17 residues in the CDR3. Germline V gene sequence: CDR1 SGDLS, CDR2 YYNGEE. The CDR3 sequence: CASSRDPAGDDYNGYTF. As DNA, the CDR3 is TGTGCCAGCAGCCGCGACCCCGCAGGGGACGACTATAATGGCTACACCTTC. Full variable domain (rest looked up from reference TRBV9 and TRBJ1-2): DSGVTQTPKHLITATGQRVTLRCSPRSGDLSVYWYQQSLDQGLQFLIQYYNGEERAKGNILERFSAQQFPDLHSELNLSSLELGDSALYFCASSRDPAGDDYNGYTFGSGTRLTVV.

This chain uses TRBV10-3 with TRBJ2-2; D possibly corresponds to TRBD1 (7 bases). Germline assignment: CDR1 ENHRY and CDR2 SYGVKD. V lost 6 bases to trimming and J lost 6 bases, with 14 bases between them. The CDR3 spans 14 residues. DNA for the CDR3: TGTGCCATCAGGGACAGGAGGGAGTCCGGGGAGCTGTTTTTT. It codes for CAIRDRRESGELFF.

V gene TRBV28 combines with J gene TRBJ1-2; D may be TRBD1 (5 bases). CDR3 length equals 14 residues. Trimming stripped 6 bases from V and 3 bases from J, with 14 bases between. Germline CDR1 and CDR2: MDHEN and SYDVKM. The CDR3, as DNA: TGTGCCAGCAGCCAGGGATCGGGCTACTATGGCTACACCTTC. Amino acids: CASSQGSGYYGYTF.

The gene calls are TRBV10-1 and TRBJ2-1; tentative D call: TRBD2 (5 bases). V was clipped by 2 bases and J by 8 bases, with 19 bases between them. This CDR3 contains 16 residues. From germline, CDR1 is WNHNN and CDR2 SYGVQD (reference sequence). CDR3 nucleotides: TGCGCCAGCAGTGAGCTCCCGACGGGGTATCGCGATGAGCAGTTCTTC. It is translated as CASSELPTGYRDEQFF.

This clone has a handful of counts. This chain uses TRBV19 with TRBJ2-7; D is possibly TRBD1 (7 bases). Germline V gene data show CDR1 as LNHDA and CDR2 as SQIVND (reference sequence). This CDR3 comprises 16 residues. Trimming cost V 3 bases and J 2 bases, with 17 bases left between them. The DNA for the CDR3 is TGTGCCAGTAGTATTGGGGGGACAGCTTTTGCCTACGAGCAGTACTTC. It yields the protein CASSIGGTAFAYEQYF.

The genes are TRBV9 and TRBJ2-1; TRBD2 matches 9 bases. The J segment lost 8 bases and the V segment lost 6 bases, leaving 6 bases of the junction unmatched. The CDR3 contains 13 residues. The germline gives CDR1 SGDLS, CDR2 YYNGEE. The CDR3 DNA sequence: TGTGCCAGCAAGCCTAGCGGGACGGATGAGCAGTTCTTC. It is translated as CASKPSGTDEQFF.

In this sample, this clone turned up a few times. The junction shows a germline mismatch at one end, possibly a read error. The J gene is TRBJ1-5, the V gene TRBV7-7, with D possibly being TRBD1 (6 bases). This CDR3 is built from 16 residues. The germline CDR1 and CDR2 sequences are SSHAT and FNYEAQ (reference sequence). The CDR3 spells CASSSMGRDNTSPQHF. The CDR3 DNA follows: TGTGCTAGCAGCTCCATGGGTAGGGACAACACTTCGCCCCAGCATTTT.

A single count supports this clone. This chain connects TRBV6-5 to TRBJ1-1, with D unclear. The CDR3 is 15 amino acids. Deletions cut 6 bases from V and 0 bases from J, with 14 bases between. Germline V gene sequence: CDR1 MNHEY, CDR2 SVGAGI. For the CDR3, the DNA is TGTGCCAGCAGCCCCAGACGGGATTTGAACACTGAAGCTTTCTTT. It encodes CASSPRRDLNTEAFF.